What follows is one TCR beta chain and its context. The ends lost 8 bases at V and 7 bases at J; junction bases unmatched: 12. The germline V gene encodes CDR1 DFQATT and CDR2 SNEGSKA (reference sequence). This CDR3 contains 14 residues. cDNA came from about 0.5 to 1 ug RNA primed by random hexamers. Via MiXCR, TCRdb re-called the immunoSEQ multiplex PCR reads, giving one row per CDR3 protein. The sample holds approximately 150,000 distinct CDR3 sequences; roughly 95% are singletons and the top ten take just over 0.13%. This entry comes from a study of CD8 T cells in Susac syndrome. The chain has TRBV20-1 and TRBJ2-1; TRBD2 matches at 9 bases. The sequence was obtained from a human donor in good health. Sequenced input: CD4+ T cells from PBMCs. Here the CDR3 DNA reads TGCAGTTCCGAGGCGGGGGGGCCGAAAAATGAGCAGTTCTTC. It translates to CSSEAGGPKNEQFF.